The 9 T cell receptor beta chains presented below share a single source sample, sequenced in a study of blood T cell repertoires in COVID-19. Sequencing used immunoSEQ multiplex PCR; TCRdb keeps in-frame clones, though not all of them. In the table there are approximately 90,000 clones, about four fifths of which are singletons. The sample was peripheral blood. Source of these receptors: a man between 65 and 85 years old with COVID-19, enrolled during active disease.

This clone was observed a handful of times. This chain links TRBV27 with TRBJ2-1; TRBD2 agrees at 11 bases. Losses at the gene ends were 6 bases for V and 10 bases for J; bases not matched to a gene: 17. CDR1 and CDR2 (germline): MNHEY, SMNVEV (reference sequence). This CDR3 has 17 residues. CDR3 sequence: CASSRGLTSGAGGEQFF. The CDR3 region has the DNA TGTGCCAGCAGCCGGGGCTTGACTAGCGGGGCGGGGGGCGAGCAGTTCTTC.

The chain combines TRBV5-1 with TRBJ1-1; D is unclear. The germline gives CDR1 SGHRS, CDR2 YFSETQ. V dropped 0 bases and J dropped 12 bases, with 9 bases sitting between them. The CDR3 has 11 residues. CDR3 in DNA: TGCGCCAGCAGCTTGGCCTACCAAACTTTCTTT. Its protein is CASSLAYQTFF.

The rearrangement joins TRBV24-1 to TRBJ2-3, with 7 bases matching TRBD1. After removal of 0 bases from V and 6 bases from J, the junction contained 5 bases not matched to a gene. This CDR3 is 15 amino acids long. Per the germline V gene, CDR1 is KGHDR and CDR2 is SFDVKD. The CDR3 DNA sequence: TGTGCCACCAGTGATTTGAAGGGGGCCTCGGATACGCAGTATTTT. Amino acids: CATSDLKGASDTQYF.

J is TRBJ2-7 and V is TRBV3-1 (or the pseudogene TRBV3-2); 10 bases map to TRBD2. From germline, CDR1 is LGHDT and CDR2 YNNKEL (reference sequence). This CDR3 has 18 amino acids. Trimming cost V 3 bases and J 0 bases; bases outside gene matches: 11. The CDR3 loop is CASSHRTGTSDSSYEQYF. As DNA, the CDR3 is TGTGCCAGCAGCCATAGAACCGGGACTAGCGATAGCTCCTACGAGCAGTACTTC.

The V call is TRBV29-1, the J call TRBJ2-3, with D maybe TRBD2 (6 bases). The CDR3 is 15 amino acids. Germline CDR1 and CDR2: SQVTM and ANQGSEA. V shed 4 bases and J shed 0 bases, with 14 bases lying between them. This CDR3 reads CSVGVWSGSTDTQYF. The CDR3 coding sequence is TGCAGCGTTGGAGTTTGGAGCGGGAGCACAGATACGCAGTATTTT.

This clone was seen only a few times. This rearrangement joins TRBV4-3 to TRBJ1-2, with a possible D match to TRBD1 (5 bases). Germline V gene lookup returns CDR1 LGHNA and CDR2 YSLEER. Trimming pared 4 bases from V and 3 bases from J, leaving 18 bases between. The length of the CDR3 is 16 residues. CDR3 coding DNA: TGCGCCAGCAGCCCAGGCCGACTCACAGGAGACTATGGCTACACCTTC. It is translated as CASSPGRLTGDYGYTF.

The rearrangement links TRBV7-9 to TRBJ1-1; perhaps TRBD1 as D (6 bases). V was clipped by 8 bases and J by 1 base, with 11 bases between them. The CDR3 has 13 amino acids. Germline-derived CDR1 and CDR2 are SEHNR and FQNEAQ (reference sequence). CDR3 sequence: CASGEGGNTEAFF. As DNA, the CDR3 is TGTGCCAGCGGGGAAGGGGGGAACACTGAAGCTTTCTTT.

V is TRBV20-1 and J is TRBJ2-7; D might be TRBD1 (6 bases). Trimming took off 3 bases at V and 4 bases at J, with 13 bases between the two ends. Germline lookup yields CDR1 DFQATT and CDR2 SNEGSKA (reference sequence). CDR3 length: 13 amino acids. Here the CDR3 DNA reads TGCAGTGCTAGTACGACAGGCGGGTACGAGCAGTACTTC. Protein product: CSASTTGGYEQYF.

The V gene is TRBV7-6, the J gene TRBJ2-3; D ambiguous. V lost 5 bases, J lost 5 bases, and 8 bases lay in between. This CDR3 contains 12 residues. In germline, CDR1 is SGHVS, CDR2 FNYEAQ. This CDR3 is CASSDSGDTQYF. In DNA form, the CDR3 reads TGTGCCAGCAGCGATAGTGGAGATACGCAGTATTTT.